This T cell receptor (beta chain) stems from a study of T-cell memory formation after mild COVID-19. Whole-study context: The TCR clusters were mostly specific to one donor.

Germline CDR1 MNHEY, CDR2 SMNVEV (reference sequence). This CDR3 has 14 residues. The V segment lost 9 bases and the J segment 5 bases; nucleotides outside the gene matches: 6. TCRdb fed the 5' RACE reads into MiXCR, producing one record per CDR3 protein. Altogether hundreds of thousands of distinct CDR3 sequences are present, roughly a sixth being singletons, with the ten largest covering under 25%. Whole-study findings and limits: Pre-infection memory showed some responding clones, and this suggested that cross-reactive memory joined. Clones that shrank (day 15 to 85) were balanced CD4/CD8, whereas later expanders leaned CD4+.

As regards this clonotype: The antigen is not known.

Sequenced material: PBMCs or a T cell subset sorted from them (not recorded which). The chain couples TRBV27 to TRBJ2-2, with TRBD2 matching 10 bases. The receptor was isolated from a man aged 18 to 29 who had mild COVID-19 (a few samples of this study predate the infection). Cell type and time point are not known. The CDR3 DNA reads TGTGCCAGTCAGCGGGGGGGAGGGACCGGGGAGCTGTTTTTT. Its protein is CASQRGGGTGELFF.